This TCR beta chain was profiled in a study of CD8 T cells in ankylosing spondylitis. In this sample, this clonotype turned up many times. Quantitative molecular-barcoded 5'-RACE generated the TCR beta libraries. MiXCR, applied by TCRdb to the 5' RACE reads, yields one record per CDR3 protein. Of around 150,000 distinct CDR3 sequences in the sample, roughly 18% were seen once. Per germline, CDR1 SGHRS and CDR2 YFSETQ. This CDR3 contains 17 residues. V shed 0 bases and J shed 1 base, with 14 bases lying between them. This sequence joins TRBV5-1 and TRBJ2-4; D not resolved. Sequencing was carried out using blood, either unsorted or a sorted T cell fraction (not recorded which). The source is a male donor with ankylosing spondylitis or in good health (not recorded which). This chain's CDR3 is CASSLEEWSTAKNIQYF. CDR3 nucleotides: TGCGCCAGCAGCTTGGAAGAGTGGTCCACGGCCAAAAACATTCAGTACTTC.